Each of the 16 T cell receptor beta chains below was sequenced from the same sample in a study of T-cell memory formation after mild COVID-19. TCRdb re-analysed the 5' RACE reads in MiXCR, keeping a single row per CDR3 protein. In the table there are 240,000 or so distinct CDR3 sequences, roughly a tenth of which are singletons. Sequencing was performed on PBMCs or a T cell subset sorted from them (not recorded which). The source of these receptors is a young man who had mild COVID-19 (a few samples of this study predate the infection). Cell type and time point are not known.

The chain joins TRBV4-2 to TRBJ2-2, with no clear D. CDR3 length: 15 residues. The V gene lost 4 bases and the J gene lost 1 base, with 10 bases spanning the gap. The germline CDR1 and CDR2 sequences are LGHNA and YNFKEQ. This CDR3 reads CASSPQKENTGELFF. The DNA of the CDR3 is TGTGCCAGCAGCCCACAGAAAGAGAACACCGGGGAGCTGTTTTTT.

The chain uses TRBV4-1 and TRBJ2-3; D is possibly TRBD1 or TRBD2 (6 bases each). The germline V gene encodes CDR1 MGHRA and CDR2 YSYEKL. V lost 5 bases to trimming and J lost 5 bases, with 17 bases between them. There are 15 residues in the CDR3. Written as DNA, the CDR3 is TGCGCCAGCAGCATCATGGGGGGCGACGAAGATACGCAGTATTTT. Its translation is CASSIMGGDEDTQYF.

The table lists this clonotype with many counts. The CDR3 loop reads CASSFSGTNNEQFF. The CDR3 DNA is TGTGCCAGCAGCTTCTCCGGGACGAACAATGAGCAGTTCTTC. The V gene is TRBV5-5, the J gene TRBJ2-1; TRBD1 or TRBD2 may be the D gene (5 bases each). The CDR3 runs to 14 residues. Germline lookup yields CDR1 SGHKS and CDR2 YYEKEE (reference sequence). Trimming shortened V by 2 bases and J by 5 bases, and 11 bases separated the two germline ends. The entire variable domain, with the rest obtained from reference TRBV5-5 and TRBJ2-1, is as follows: DAGVTQSPTHLIKTRGQQVTLRCSPISGHKSVSWYQQVLGQGPQFIFQYYEKEERGRGNFPDRFSARQFPNYSSELNVNALLLGDSALYLCASSFSGTNNEQFFGPGTRLTVL.

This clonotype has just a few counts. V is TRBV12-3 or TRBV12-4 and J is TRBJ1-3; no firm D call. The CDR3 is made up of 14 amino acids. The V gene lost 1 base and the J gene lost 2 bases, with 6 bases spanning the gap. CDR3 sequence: CASSLGITGNTIYF. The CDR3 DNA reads TGTGCCAGCAGTTTAGGGATCACTGGAAACACCATATATTTT.

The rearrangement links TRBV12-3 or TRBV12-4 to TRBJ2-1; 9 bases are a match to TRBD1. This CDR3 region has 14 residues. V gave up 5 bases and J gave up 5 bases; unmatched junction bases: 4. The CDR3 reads CASSRRQGDNEQFF. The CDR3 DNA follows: TGTGCCAGCAGTCGCCGACAGGGGGACAATGAGCAGTTCTTC.

The CDR3 loop reads CASSYRTGVTGELFF. DNA for the CDR3: TGTGCCAGCAGCTACCGGACAGGGGTTACCGGGGAGCTGTTTTTT. The chain combines TRBV7-6 with TRBJ2-2, with 9 bases that match TRBD1. The CDR3 has 15 amino acids. CDR1 and CDR2 from the germline V gene are SGHVS and FNYEAQ. V shed 4 bases, J shed 5 bases, and the junction held 5 bases outside the gene matches. The whole variable domain, filled in from reference TRBV7-6 and TRBJ2-2, reads GAGVSQSPRYKVTKRGQDVALRCDPISGHVSLYWYRQALGQGPEFLTYFNYEAQQDKSGLPNDRFSAERPEGSISTLTIQRTEQRDSAMYRCASSYRTGVTGELFFGEGSRLTVL.

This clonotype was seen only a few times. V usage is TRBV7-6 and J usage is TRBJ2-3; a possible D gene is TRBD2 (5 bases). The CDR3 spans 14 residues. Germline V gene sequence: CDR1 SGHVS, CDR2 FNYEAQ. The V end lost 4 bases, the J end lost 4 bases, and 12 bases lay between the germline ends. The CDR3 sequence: CASSSTGLADTQYF. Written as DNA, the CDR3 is TGTGCCAGCAGCTCGACTGGACTGGCAGATACGCAGTATTTT.

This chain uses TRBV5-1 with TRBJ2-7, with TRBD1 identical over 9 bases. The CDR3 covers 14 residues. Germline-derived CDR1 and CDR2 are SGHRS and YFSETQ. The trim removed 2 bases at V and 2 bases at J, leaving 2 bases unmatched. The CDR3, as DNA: TGCGCCAGCAGCTTCGGGACAGGGCCCTACGAGCAGTACGTC. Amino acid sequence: CASSFGTGPYEQYV.

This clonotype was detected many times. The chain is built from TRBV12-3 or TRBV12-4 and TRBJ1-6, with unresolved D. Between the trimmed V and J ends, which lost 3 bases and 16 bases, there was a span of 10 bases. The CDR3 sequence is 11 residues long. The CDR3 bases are TGTGCCAGCAGTTTGAGTGGACCTCTCCACTTT. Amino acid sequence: CASSLSGPLHF.

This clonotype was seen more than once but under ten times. Here the CDR3 DNA reads TGCAGCGTTGTCGAGCCGAACACCGGGGAGCTGTTTTTT. This translates into CSVVEPNTGELFF. The rearrangement links TRBV29-1 to TRBJ2-2; D is uncertain. V lost 4 bases, J lost 0 bases, and 6 bases lay in between. CDR1 and CDR2 from the germline V gene are SQVTM and ANQGSEA. The CDR3 is 13 residues long.

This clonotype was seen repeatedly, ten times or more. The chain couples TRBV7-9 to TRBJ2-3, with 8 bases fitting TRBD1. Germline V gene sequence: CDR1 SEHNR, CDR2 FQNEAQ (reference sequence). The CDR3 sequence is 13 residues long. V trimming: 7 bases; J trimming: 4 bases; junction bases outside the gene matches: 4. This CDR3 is CASTMTGADTQYF. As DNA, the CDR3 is TGTGCCAGCACCATGACAGGGGCAGATACGCAGTATTTT. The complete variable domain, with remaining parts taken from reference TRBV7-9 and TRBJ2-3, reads DTGVSQNPRHKITKRGQNVTFRCDPISEHNRLYWYRQTLGQGPEFLTYFQNEAQLEKSRLLSDRFSAERPKGSFSTLEIQRTEQGDSAMYLCASTMTGADTQYFGPGTRLTVL.

The CDR3 protein is CASSQATGGAENTIYF. In DNA form, the CDR3 reads TGCGCCAGCAGCCAGGCCACAGGGGGCGCAGAAAACACCATATATTTT. The chain has TRBV4-1 and TRBJ1-3, with TRBD1 identical over 9 bases. This CDR3 spans 16 amino acids. CDR1 and CDR2 (germline): MGHRA, YSYEKL. V trimming: 3 bases; J trimming: 6 bases; junction bases outside the gene matches: 9.

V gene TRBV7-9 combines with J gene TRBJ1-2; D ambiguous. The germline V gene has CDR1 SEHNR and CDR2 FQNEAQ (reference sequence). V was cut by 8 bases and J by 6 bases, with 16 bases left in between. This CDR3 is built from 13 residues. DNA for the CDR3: TGTGCCAGCTTGACCTCGGGTGGAAATGGCTACACCTTC. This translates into CASLTSGGNGYTF. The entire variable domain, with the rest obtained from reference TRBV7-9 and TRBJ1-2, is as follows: DTGVSQNPRHKITKRGQNVTFRCDPISEHNRLYWYRQTLGQGPEFLTYFQNEAQLEKSRLLSDRFSAERPKGSFSTLEIQRTEQGDSAMYLCASLTSGGNGYTFGSGTRLTVV.

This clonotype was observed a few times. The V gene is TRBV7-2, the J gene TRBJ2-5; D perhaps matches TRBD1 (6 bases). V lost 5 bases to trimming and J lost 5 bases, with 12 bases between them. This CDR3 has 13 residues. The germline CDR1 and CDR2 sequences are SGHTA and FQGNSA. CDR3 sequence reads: CASSPDRRETQYF. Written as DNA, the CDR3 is TGTGCCAGCAGCCCTGACAGGCGTGAGACCCAGTACTTC. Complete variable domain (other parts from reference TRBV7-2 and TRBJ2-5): GAGVSQSPSNKVTEKGKDVELRCDPISGHTALYWYRQSLGQGLEFLIYFQGNSAPDKSGLPSDRFSAERTGGSVSTLTIQRTQQEDSAVYLCASSPDRRETQYFGPGTRLLVL.

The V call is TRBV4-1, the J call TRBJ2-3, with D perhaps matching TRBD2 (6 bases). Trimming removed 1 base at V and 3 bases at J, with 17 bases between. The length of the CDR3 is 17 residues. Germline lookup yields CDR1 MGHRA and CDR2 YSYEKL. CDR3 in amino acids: CASSQAPGLQTTDTQYF. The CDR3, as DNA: TGCGCCAGCAGCCAAGCACCGGGACTCCAAACGACAGATACGCAGTATTTT.

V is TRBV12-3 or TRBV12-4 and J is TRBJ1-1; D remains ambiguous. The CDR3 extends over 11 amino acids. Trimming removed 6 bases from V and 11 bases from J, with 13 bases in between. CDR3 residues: CASSIERVAFF. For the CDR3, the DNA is TGTGCCAGCAGCATTGAAAGGGTGGCTTTCTTT.